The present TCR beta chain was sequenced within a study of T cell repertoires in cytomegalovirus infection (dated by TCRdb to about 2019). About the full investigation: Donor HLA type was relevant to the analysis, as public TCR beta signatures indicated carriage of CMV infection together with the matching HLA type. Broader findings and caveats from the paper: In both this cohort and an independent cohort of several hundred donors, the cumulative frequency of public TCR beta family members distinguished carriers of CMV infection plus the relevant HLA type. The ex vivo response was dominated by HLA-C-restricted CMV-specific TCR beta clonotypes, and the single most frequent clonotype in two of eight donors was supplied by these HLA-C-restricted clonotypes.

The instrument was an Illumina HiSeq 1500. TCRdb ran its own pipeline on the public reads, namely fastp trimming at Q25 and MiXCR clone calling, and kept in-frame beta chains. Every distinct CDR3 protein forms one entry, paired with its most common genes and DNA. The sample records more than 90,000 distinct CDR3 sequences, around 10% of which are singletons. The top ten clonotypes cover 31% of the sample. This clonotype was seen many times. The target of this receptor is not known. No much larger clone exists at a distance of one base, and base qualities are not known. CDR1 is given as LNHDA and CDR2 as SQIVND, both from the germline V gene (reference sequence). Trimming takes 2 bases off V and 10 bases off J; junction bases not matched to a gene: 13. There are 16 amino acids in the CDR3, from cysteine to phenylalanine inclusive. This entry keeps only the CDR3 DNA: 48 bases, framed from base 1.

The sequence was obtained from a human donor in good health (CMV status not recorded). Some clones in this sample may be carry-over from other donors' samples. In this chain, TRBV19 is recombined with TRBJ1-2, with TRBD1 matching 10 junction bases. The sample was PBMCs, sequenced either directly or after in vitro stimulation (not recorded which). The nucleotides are TGTGCCAGTAGTATATTCCCTTTGGGGACAGGGGACGACTACACCTTC. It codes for CASSIFPLGTGDDYTF. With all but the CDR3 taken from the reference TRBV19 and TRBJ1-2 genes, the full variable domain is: DGGITQSPKYLFRKEGQNVTLSCEQNLNHDAMYWYRQDPGQGLRLIYYSQIVNDFQKGDIAEGYSVSREKKESFPLTVTSAQKNPTAFYLCASSIFPLGTGDDYTFGSGTRLTVV.